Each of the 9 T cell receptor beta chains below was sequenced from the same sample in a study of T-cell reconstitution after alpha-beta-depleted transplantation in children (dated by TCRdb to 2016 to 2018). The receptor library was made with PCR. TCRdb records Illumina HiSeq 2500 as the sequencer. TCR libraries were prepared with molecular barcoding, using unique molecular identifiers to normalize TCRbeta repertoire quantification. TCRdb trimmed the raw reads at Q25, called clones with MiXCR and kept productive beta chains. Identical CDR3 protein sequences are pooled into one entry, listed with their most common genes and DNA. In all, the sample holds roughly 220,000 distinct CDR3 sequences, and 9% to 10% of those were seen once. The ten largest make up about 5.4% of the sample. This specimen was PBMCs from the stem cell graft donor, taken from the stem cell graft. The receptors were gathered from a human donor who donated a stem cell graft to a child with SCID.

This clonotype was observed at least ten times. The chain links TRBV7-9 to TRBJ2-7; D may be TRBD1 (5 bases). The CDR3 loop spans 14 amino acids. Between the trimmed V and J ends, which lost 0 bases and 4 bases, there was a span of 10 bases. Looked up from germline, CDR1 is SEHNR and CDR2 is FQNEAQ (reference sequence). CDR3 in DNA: TGTGCCAGCAGCTTAGCGGGGCCAGCTTACGAGCAGTACTTC. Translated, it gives CASSLAGPAYEQYF.

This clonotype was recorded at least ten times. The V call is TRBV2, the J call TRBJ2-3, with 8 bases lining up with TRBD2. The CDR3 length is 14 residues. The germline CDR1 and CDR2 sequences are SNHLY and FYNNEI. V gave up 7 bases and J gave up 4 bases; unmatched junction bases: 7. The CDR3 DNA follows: TGTGCCAGCAAGGTTAGCGGGGCCGCAGATACGCAGTATTTT. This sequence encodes CASKVSGAADTQYF.

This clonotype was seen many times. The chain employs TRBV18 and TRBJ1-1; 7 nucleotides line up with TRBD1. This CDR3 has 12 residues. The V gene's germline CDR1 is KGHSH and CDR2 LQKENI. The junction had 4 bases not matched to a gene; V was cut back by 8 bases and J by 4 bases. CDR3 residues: CASAQGSTEAFF. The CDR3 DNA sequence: TGTGCCAGCGCACAGGGGAGCACTGAAGCTTTCTTT.

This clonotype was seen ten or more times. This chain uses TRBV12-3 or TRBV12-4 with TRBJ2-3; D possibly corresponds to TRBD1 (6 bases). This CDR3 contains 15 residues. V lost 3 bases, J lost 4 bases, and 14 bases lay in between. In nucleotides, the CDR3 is TGTGCCAGCAGTTTTGTACAGGGAAGCCCAGATACGCAGTATTTT. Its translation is CASSFVQGSPDTQYF.

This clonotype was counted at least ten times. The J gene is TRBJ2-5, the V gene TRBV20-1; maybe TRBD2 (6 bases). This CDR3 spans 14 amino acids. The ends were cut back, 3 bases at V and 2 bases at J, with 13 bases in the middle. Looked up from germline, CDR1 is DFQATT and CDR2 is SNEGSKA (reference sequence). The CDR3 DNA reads TGCAGTGCTAGTGCGGGGCATTTACAAGAGACCCAGTACTTC. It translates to CSASAGHLQETQYF.

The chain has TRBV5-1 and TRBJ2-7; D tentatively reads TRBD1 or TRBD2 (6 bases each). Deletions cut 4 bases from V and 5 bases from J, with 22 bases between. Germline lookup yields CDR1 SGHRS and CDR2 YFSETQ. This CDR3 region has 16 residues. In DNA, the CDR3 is TGCGCCAGCAGCCCCCCCCGGGGGCCCGTGGGGGACGAGCAGTACTTC. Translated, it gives CASSPPRGPVGDEQYF.

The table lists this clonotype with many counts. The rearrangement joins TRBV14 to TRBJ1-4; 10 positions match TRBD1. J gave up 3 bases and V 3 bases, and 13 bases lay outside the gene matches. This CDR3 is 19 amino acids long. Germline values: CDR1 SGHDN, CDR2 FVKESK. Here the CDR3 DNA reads TGTGCCAGCAGCCAGTACCCCGGGACAGGGGATCTGGCTAATGAAAAACTGTTTTTT. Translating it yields CASSQYPGTGDLANEKLFF.

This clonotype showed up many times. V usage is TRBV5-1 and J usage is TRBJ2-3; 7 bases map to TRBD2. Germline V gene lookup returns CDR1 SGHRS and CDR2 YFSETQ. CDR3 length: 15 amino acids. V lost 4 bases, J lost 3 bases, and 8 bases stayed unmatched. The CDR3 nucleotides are TGCGCCAGCAGCCTCCGAGCGGGGTCAACAGATACGCAGTATTTT. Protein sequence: CASSLRAGSTDTQYF.

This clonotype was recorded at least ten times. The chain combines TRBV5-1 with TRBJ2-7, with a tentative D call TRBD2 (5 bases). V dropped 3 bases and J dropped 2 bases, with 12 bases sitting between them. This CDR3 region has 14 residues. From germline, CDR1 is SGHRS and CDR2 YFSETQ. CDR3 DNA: TGCGCCAGCAGCTCAAATCCCGGGACCTACGAGCAGTACTTC. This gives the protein CASSSNPGTYEQYF. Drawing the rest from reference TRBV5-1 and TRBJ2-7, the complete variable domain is KAGVTQTPRYLIKTRGQQVTLSCSPISGHRSVSWYQQTPGQGLQFLFEYFSETQRNKGNFPGRFSGRQFSNSRSEMNVSTLELGDSALYLCASSSNPGTYEQYFGPGTRLTVT.